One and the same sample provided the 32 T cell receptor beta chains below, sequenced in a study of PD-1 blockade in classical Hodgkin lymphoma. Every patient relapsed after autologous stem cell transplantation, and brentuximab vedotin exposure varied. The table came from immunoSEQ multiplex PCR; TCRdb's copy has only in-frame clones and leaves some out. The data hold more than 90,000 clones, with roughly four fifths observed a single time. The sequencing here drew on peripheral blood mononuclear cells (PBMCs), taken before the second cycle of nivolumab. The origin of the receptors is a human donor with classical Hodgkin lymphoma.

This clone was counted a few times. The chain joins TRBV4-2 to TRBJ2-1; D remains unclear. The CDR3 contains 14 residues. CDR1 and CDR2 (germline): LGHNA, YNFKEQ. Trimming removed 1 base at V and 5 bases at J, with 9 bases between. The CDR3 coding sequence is TGTGCCAGCAGCCAAGCAAAGACCGACAATGAGCAGTTCTTC. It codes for CASSQAKTDNEQFF.

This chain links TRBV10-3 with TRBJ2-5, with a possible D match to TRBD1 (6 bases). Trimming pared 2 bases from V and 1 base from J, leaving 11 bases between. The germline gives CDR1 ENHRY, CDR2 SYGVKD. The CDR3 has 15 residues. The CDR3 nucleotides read TGTGCCATCAGTGAGAGGGCAGGGGTCCAAGAGACCCAGTACTTC. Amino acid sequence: CAISERAGVQETQYF.

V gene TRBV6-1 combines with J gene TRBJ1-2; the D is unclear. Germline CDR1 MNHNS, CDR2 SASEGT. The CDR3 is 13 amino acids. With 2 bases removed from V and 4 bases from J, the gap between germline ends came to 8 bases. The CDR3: CASSENPGYGYTF. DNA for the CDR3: TGTGCCAGCAGTGAAAACCCAGGCTATGGCTACACCTTC.

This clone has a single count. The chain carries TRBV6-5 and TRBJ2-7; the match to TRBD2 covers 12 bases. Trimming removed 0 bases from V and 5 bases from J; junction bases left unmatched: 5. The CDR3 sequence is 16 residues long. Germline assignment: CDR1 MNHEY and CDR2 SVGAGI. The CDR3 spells CASSYSPASGRDEQYF. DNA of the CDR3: TGTGCCAGCAGTTACTCCCCGGCTAGCGGGAGGGACGAGCAGTACTTC.

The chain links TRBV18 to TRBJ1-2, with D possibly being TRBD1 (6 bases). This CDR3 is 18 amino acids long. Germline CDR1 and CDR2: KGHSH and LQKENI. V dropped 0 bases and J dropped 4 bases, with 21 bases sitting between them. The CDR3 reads CASSPPPVGGTSSYGYTF. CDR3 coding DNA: TGTGCCAGCTCACCACCGCCGGTGGGGGGCACCTCTTCCTATGGCTACACCTTC.

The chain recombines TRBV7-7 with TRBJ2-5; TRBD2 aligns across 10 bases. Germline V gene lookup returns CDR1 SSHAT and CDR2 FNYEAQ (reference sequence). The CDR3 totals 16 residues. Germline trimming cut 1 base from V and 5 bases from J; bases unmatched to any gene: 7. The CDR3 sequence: CASSLGSSGSGETQYF. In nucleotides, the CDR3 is TGTGCCAGCAGCTTAGGGTCTAGCGGGAGTGGGGAGACCCAGTACTTC.

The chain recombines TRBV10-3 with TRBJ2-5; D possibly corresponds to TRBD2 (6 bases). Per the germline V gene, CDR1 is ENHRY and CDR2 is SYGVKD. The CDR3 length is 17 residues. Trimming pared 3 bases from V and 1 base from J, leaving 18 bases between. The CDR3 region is CAISDHGSPSSQETQYF. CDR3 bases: TGTGCCATCAGTGACCACGGGAGCCCTTCCTCCCAAGAGACCCAGTACTTC.

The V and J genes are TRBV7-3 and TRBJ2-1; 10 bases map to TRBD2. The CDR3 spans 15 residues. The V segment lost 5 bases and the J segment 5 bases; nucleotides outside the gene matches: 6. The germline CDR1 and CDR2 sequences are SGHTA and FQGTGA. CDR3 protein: CASSVGLARNNEQFF. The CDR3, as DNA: TGTGCCAGCAGCGTGGGACTAGCGCGGAACAATGAGCAGTTCTTC. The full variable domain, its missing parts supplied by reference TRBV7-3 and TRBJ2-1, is GAGVSQTPSNKVTEKGKYVELRCDPISGHTALYWYRQSLGQGPEFLIYFQGTGAADDSGLPNDRFFAVRPEGSVSTLKIQRTERGDSAVYLCASSVGLARNNEQFFGPGTRLTVL.

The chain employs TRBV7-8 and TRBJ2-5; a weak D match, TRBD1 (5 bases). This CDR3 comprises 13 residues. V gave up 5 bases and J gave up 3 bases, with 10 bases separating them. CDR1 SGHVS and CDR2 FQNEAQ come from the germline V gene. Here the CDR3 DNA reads TGTGCCAGCAGCCCCGACAGAAAAGAGACCCAGTACTTC. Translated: CASSPDRKETQYF.

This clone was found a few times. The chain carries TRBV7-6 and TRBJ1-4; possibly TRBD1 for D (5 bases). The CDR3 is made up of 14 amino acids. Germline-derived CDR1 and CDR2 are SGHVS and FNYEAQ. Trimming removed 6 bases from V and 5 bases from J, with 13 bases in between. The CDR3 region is CASSRDRGNEKLFF. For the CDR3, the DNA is TGTGCCAGCAGTCGAGACAGAGGAAATGAAAAACTGTTTTTT.

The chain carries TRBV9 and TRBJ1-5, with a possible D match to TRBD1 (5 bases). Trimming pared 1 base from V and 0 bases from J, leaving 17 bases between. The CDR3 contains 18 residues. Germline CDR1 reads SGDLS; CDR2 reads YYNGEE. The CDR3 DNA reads TGTGCCAGCAGCGTACCCCCAGGGTTCGCATATAGCAATCAGCCCCAGCATTTT. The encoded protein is CASSVPPGFAYSNQPQHF.

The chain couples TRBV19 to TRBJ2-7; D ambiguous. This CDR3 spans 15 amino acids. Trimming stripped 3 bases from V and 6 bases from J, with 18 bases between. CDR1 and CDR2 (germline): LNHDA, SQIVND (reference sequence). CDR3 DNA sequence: TGTGCCAGTAGTATCGGCGGTACCCTACTTAGCGAGCAGTACTTC. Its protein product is CASSIGGTLLSEQYF.

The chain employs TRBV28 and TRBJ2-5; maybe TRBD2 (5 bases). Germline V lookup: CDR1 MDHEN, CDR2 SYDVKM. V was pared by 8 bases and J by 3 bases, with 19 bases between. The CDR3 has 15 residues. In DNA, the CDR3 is TGTGCCAGCCAATTAGAGGGCAGTCGGGAAGAGACCCAGTACTTC. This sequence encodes CASQLEGSREETQYF.

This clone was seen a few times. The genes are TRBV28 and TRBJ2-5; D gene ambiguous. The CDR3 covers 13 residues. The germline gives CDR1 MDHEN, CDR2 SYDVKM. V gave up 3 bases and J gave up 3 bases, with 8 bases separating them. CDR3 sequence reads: CASSFILEETQYF. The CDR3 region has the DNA TGTGCCAGCAGTTTTATATTGGAAGAGACCCAGTACTTC.

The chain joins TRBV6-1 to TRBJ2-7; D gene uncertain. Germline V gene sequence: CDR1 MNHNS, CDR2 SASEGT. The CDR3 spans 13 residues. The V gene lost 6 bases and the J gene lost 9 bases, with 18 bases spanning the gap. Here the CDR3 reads CASRPALQLGQYF. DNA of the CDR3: TGTGCCAGCAGGCCGGCCCTCCAGCTGGGGCAGTACTTC.

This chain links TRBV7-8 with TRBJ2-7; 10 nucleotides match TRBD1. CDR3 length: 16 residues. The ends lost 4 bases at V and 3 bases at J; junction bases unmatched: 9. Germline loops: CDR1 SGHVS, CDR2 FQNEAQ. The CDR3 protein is CASSSRPGDRGYEQYF. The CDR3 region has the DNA TGTGCCAGCAGCTCAAGGCCCGGGGACAGGGGCTACGAGCAGTACTTC.

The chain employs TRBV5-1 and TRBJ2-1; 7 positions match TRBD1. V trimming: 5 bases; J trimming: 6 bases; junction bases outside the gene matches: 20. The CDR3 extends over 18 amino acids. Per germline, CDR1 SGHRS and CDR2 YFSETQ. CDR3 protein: CASRVQVHRDSWVNEQFF. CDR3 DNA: TGCGCCAGCAGGGTACAGGTACACCGGGACAGTTGGGTCAATGAGCAGTTCTTC.

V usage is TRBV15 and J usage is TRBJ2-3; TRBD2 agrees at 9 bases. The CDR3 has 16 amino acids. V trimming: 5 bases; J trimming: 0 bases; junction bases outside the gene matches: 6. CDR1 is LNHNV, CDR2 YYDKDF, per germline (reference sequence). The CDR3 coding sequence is TGTGCCACCAGCTCGGGACTAGCCGCTAGCACAGATACGCAGTATTTT. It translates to CATSSGLAASTDTQYF.

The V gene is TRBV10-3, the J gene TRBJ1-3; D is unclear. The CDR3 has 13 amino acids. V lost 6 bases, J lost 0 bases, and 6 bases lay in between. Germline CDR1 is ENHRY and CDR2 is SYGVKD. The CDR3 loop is CAIRPASGNTIYF. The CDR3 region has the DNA TGTGCCATCAGACCGGCCTCTGGAAACACCATATATTTT.

CDR3 protein: CASSLFKSQSRANVLTF. The CDR3 DNA sequence: TGTGCCAGTAGTCTCTTCAAATCACAAAGTCGGGCCAACGTCCTGACTTTC. The chain combines TRBV19 with TRBJ2-6; D not certain. The CDR3 sequence is 17 residues long. Between the trimmed V and J ends, which lost 5 bases and 5 bases, there was a span of 19 bases. Germline CDR1 LNHDA, CDR2 SQIVND (reference sequence).

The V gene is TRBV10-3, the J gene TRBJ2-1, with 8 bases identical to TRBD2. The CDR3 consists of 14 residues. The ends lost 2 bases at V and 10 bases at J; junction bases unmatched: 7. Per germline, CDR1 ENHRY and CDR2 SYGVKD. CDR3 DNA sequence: TGTGCCATCAGTGAGGCTAGCGGGTCCGTAGAGCAGTTCTTC. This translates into CAISEASGSVEQFF.

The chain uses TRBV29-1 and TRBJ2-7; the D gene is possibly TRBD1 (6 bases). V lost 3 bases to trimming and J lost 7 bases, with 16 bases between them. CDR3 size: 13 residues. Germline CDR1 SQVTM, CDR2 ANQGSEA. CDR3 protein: CSVEGPWGQEQYF. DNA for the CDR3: TGCAGCGTTGAGGGTCCCTGGGGGCAAGAGCAGTACTTC.

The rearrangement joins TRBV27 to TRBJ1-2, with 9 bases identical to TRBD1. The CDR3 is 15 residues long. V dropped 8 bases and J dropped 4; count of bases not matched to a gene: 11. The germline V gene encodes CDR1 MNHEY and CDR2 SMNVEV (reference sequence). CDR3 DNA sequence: TGTGCCAGCGCGTCCGGGACAGGGTTGAGCTATGGCTACACCTTC. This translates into CASASGTGLSYGYTF.

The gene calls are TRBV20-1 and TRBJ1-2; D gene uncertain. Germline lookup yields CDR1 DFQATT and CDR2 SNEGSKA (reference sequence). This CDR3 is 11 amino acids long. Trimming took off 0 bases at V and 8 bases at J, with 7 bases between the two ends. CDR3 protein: CSARDRRGYTF. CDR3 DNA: TGCAGTGCTAGAGATCGGCGCGGCTACACCTTC.

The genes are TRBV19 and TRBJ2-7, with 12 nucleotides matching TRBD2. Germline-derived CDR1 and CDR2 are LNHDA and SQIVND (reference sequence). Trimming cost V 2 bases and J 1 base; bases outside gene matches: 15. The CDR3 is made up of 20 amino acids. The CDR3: CASSISRTSGELPFSYEQYF. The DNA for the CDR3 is TGTGCCAGTAGTATAAGCCGGACTAGCGGGGAGCTTCCTTTTTCCTACGAGCAGTACTTC.

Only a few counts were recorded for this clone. The CDR3 coding sequence is TGCGCTACTCGGCCGGGACTCAGCACAGATACGCAGTATTTT. Translated: CATRPGLSTDTQYF. The chain carries TRBV10-1 and TRBJ2-3, with a possible D match to TRBD2 (6 bases). The CDR3 sequence is 14 residues long. Per the germline V gene, CDR1 is WNHNN and CDR2 is SYGVQD (reference sequence).

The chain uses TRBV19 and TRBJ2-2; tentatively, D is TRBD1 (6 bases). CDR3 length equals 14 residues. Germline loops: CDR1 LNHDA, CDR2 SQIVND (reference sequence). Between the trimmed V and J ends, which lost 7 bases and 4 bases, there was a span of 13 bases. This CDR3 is CASNLDRTTGELFF. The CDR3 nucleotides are TGTGCCAGTAATCTAGACAGGACCACCGGGGAGCTGTTTTTT.

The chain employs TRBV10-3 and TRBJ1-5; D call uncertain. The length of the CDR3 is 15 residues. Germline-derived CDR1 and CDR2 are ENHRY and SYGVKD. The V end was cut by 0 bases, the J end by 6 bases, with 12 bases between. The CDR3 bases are TGTGCCATCAGTGAGTCTGTTGGGGTGGGTCAGCCCCAGCATTTT. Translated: CAISESVGVGQPQHF.

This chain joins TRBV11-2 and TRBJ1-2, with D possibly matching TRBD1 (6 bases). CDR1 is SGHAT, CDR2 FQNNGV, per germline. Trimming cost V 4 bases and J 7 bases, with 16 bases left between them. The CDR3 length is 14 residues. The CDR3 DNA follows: TGTGCCAGCAGCTCCCCCCTGGGGGGCTCTGGCTACACCTTC. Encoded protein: CASSSPLGGSGYTF.

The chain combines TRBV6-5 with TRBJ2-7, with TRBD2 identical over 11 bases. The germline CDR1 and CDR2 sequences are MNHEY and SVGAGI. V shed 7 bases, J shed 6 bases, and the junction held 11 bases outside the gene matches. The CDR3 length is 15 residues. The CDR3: CASTTGTSGTGEQYF. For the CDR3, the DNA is TGTGCCAGCACCACGGGGACTAGCGGTACGGGCGAGCAGTACTTC.

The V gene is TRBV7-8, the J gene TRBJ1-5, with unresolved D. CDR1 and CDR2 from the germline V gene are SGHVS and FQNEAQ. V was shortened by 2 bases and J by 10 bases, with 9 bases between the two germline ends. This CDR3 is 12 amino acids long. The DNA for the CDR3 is TGTGCCAGCAGCTTACATTTGGAACCCCAGCATTTT. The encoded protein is CASSLHLEPQHF.

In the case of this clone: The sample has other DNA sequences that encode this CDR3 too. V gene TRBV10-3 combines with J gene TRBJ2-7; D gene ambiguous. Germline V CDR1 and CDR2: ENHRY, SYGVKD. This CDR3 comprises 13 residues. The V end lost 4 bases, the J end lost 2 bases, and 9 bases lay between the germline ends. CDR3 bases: TGTGCCATCAGTGGCGGCAGCCCCTACGAGCAGTACTTC. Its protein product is CAISGGSPYEQYF.